Here is one T cell receptor beta chain with its context. This specimen belongs to a study of technical replicates of blood from several donors. The repertoire was sequenced with immunoSEQ multiplex PCR; TCRdb's copy has only in-frame clones and lacks some. The sample yields about 64,000 clones, about 88% seen once. The germline CDR1 and CDR2 sequences are SNHLY and FYNNEI. The V segment lost 8 bases and the J segment 0 bases; nucleotides outside the gene matches: 9. The CDR3 has 17 residues. Sequenced input: PBMCs. The receptor comes from a human donor in good health. Some clones in this sample may be carry-over from other donors' samples. The chain is built from TRBV2 and TRBJ2-6, with 8 bases that match TRBD2. The CDR3 coding sequence is TGTGCCAGCCTGGGAACTAGCGGCCTCTCTGGGGCCAACGTCCTGACTTTC. Amino acid sequence: CASLGTSGLSGANVLTF.